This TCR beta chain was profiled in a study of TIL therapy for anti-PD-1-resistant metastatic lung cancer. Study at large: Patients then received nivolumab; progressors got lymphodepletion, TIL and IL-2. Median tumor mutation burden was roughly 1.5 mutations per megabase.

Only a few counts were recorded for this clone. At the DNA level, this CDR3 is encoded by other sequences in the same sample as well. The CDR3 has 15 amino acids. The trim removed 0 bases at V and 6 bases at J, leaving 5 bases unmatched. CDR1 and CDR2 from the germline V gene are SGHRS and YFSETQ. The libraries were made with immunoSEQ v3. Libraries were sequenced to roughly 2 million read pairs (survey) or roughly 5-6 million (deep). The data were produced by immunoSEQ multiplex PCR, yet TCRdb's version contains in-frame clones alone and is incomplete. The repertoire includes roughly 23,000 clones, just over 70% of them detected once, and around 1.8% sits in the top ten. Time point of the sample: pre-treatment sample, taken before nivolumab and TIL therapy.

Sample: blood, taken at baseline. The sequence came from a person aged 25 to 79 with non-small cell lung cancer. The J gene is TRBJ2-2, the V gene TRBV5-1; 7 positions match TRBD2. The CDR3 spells CASSLALAGPGELFF. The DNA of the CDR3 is TGCGCCAGCAGCTTGGCCTTAGCGGGCCCCGGGGAGCTGTTTTTT.